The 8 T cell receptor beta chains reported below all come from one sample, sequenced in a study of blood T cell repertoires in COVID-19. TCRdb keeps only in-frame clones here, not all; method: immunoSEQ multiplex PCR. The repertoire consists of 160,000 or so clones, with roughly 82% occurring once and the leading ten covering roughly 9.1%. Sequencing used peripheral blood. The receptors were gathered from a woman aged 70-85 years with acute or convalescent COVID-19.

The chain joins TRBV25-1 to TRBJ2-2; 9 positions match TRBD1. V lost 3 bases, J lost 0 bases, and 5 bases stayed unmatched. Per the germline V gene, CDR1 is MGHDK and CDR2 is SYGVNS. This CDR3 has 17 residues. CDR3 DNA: TGTGCCAGCAGTGATTCCAGGACAGGGGCGAACACCGGGGAGCTGTTTTTT. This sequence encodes CASSDSRTGANTGELFF.

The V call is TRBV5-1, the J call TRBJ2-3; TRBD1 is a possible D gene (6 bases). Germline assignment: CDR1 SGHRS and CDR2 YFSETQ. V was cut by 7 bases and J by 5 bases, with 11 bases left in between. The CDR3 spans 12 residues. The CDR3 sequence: CASRDTRDTQYF. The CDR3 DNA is TGCGCCAGCCGGGACACCCGAGATACGCAGTATTTT.

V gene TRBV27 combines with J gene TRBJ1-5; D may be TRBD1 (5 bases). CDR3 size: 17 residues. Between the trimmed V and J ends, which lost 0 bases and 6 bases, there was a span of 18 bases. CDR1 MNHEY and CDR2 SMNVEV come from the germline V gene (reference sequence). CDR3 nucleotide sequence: TGTGCCAGCAGTTTATCCCCGTACCCCGGCGGGGGTCAGCCCCAGCATTTT. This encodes CASSLSPYPGGGQPQHF.

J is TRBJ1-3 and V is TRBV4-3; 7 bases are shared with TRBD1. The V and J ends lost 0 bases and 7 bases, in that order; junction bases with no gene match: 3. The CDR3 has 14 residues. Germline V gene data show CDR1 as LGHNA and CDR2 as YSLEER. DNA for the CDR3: TGCGCCAGCAGCCAAGATGCAGGGGGGAACACCATATATTTT. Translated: CASSQDAGGNTIYF.

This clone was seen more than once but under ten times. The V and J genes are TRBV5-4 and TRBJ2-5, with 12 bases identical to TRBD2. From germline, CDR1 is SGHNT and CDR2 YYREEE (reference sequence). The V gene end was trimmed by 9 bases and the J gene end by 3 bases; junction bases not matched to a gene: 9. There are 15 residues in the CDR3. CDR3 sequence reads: CAISTRLAGEETQYF. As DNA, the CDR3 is TGTGCCATCTCGACCCGACTAGCGGGAGAAGAGACCCAGTACTTC.

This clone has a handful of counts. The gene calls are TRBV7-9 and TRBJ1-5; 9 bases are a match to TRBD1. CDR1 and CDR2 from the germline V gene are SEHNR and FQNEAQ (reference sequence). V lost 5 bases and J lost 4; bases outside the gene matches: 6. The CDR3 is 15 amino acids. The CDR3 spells CASSQGTGWNQPQHF. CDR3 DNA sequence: TGTGCCAGCAGCCAGGGGACAGGGTGGAATCAGCCCCAGCATTTT.

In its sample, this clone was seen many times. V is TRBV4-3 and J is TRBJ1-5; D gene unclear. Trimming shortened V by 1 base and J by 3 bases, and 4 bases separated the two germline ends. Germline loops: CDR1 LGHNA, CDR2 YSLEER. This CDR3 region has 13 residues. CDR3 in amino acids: CASSQAINQPQHF. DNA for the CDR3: TGCGCCAGCAGCCAAGCAATCAATCAGCCCCAGCATTTT.

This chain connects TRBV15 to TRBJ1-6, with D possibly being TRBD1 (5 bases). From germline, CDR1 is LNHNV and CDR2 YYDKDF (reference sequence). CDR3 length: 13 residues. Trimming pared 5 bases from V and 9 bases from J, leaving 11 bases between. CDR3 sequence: CATSSGGTSPLHF. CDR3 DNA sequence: TGTGCCACCAGCTCGGGGGGGACTTCACCCCTCCACTTT.